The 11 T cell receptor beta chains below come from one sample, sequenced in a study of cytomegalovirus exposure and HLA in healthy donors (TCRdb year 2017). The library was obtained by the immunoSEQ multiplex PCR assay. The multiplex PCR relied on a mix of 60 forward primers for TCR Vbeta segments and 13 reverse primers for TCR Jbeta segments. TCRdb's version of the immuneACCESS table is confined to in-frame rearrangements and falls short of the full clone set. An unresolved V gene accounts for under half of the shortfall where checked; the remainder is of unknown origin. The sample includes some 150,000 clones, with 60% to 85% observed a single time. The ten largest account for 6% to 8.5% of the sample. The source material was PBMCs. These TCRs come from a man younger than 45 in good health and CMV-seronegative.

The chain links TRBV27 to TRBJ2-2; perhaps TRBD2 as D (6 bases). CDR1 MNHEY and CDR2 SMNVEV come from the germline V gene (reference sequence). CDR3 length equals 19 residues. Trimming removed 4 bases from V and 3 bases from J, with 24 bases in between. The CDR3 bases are TGTGCCAGCAGTTCCGGGACTCGGGGTCCATCCATTGACACCGGGGAGCTGTTTTTT. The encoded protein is CASSSGTRGPSIDTGELFF.

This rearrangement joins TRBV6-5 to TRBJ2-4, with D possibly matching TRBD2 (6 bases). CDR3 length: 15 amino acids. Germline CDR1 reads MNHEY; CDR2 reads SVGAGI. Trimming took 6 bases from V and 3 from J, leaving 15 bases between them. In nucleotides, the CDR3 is TGTGCCAGCAGAGGAGGGGATGTGGGCAAAAACATTCAGTACTTC. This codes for CASRGGDVGKNIQYF.

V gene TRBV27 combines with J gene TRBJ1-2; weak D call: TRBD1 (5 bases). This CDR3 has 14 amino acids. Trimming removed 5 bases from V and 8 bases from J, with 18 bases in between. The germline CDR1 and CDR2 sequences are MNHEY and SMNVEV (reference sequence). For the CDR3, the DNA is TGTGCCAGCAGTAGTTCCAGGGAGGCTAGGGGCTACACCTTC. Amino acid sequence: CASSSSREARGYTF.

The CDR3 region has the DNA TGCGCCAGCAGCCCGGGAGGGACAGGGGGCCAAGATACGCAGTATTTT. Residues: CASSPGGTGGQDTQYF. This chain joins TRBV5-1 and TRBJ2-3, with TRBD1 matching 12 bases. Losses at the gene ends were 4 bases for V and 5 bases for J; bases not matched to a gene: 8. The CDR3 is 16 residues long. Looked up from germline, CDR1 is SGHRS and CDR2 is YFSETQ.

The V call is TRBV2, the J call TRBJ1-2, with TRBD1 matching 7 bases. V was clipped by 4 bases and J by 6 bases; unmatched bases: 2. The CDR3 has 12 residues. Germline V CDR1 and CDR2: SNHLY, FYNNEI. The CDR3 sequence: CASSADRDGYTF. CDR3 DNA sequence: TGTGCCAGCAGTGCTGACAGGGATGGCTACACCTTC.

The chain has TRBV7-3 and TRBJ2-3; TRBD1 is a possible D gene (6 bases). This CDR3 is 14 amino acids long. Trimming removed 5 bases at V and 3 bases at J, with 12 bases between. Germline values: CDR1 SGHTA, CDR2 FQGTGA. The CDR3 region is CASSADSSTDTQYF. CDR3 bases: TGTGCCAGCAGCGCGGACAGTTCGACAGATACGCAGTATTTT.

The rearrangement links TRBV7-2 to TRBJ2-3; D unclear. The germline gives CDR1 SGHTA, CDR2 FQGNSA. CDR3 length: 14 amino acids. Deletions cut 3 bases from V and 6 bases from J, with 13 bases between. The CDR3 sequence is CASSFFKHRDTQYF. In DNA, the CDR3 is TGTGCCAGCAGCTTTTTTAAGCATCGTGATACGCAGTATTTT. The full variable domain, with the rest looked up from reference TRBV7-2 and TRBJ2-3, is GAGVSQSPSNKVTEKGKDVELRCDPISGHTALYWYRQSLGQGLEFLIYFQGNSAPDKSGLPSDRFSAERTGGSVSTLTIQRTQQEDSAVYLCASSFFKHRDTQYFGPGTRLTVL.

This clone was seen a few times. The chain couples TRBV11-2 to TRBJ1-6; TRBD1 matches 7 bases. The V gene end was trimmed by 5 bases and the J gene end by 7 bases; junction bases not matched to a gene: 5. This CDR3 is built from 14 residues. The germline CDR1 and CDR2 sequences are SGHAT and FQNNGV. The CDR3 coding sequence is TGTGCCAGCAGCGTGACAGGGAAGAATTCACCCCTCCACTTT. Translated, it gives CASSVTGKNSPLHF. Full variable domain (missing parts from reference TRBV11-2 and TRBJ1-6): EAGVAQSPRYKIIEKRQSVAFWCNPISGHATLYWYQQILGQGPKLLIQFQNNGVVDDSQLPKDRFSAERLKGVDSTLKIQPAKLEDSAVYLCASSVTGKNSPLHFGNGTRLTVT.

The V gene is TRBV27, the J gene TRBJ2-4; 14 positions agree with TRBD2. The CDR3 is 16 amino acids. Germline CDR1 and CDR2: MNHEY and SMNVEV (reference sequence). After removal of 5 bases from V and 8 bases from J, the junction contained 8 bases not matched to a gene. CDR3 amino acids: CASSPTSGRARDIQYF. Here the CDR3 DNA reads TGTGCCAGCAGTCCGACTAGCGGGAGGGCTAGAGACATTCAGTACTTC.

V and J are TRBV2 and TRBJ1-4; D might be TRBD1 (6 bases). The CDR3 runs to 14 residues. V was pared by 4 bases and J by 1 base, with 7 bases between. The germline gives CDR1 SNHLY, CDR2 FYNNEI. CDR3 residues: CASSVGGTNEKLFF. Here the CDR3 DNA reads TGTGCCAGCAGTGTAGGGGGAACTAATGAAAAACTGTTTTTT.

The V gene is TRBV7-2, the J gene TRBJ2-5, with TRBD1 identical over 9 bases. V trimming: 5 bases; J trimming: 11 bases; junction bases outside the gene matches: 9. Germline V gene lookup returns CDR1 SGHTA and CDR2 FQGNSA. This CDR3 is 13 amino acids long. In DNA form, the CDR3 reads TGTGCCAGCAGCCGGGACAGGGAGAGTGAGCAGTACTTC. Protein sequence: CASSRDRESEQYF.